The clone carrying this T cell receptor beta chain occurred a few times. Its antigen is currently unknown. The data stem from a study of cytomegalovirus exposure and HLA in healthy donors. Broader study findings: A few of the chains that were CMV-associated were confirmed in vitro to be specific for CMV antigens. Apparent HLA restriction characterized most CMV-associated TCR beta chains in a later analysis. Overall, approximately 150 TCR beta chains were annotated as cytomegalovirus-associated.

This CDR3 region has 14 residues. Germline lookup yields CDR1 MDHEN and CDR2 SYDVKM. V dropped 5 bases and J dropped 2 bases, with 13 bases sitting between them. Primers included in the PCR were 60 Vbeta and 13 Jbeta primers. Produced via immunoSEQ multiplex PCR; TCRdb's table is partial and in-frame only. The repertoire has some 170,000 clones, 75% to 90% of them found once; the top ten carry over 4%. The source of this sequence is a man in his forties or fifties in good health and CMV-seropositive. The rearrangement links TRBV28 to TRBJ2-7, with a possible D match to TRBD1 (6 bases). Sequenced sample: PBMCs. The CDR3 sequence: CASSLTGTTYEQYF. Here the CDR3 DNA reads TGTGCCAGCAGTCTAACCGGGACAACCTACGAGCAGTACTTC.